The 19 T cell receptor beta chains below come from one sample, sequenced in a study of shared clonotypes between healthy human individuals. Measured with immunoSEQ multiplex PCR; TCRdb has only the in-frame clones, and not every one. The sample holds some 1,400,000 clones, around 95% seen once. The sequenced sample was naive CD4+ T cells sorted from blood. Subset denoted: CD45RA+ positively selected. These receptors all come from a man aged 30 to 39 in good health.

The V and J genes are TRBV7-2 and TRBJ2-7, with TRBD2 identical over 12 bases. V lost 3 bases to trimming and J lost 0 bases; unmatched junction nucleotides: 6. The CDR3 length is 17 residues. CDR1 and CDR2 (germline): SGHTA, FQGNSA. The CDR3 DNA sequence: TGTGCCAGCAGCTTCCGACTAGCGGGAGCCCTCTCCTACGAGCAGTACTTC. Translated, it gives CASSFRLAGALSYEQYF. Using reference TRBV7-2 and TRBJ2-7 for the parts outside the CDR3, the full variable domain is GAGVSQSPSNKVTEKGKDVELRCDPISGHTALYWYRQSLGQGLEFLIYFQGNSAPDKSGLPSDRFSAERTGGSVSTLTIQRTQQEDSAVYLCASSFRLAGALSYEQYFGPGTRLTVT.

The V and J genes are TRBV6-5 and TRBJ2-5, with TRBD1 as a possible D gene (6 bases). The ends were cut back, 6 bases at V and 0 bases at J, with 14 bases in the middle. The CDR3 is made up of 15 amino acids. Germline-derived CDR1 and CDR2 are MNHEY and SVGAGI. The DNA for the CDR3 is TGTGCCAGCAGCTTTTCAACAGGGTACCAAGAGACCCAGTACTTC. This gives the protein CASSFSTGYQETQYF.

V is TRBV11-2 and J is TRBJ2-7; maybe TRBD2 (6 bases). Trimming pared 0 bases from V and 3 bases from J, leaving 9 bases between. Germline CDR1 SGHAT, CDR2 FQNNGV. CDR3 length: 14 residues. CDR3 loop: CASSLDRTNYEQYF. CDR3 bases: TGTGCCAGCAGCTTAGATAGGACTAACTACGAGCAGTACTTC.

The chain has TRBV7-2 and TRBJ2-1; 7 nucleotides agree with TRBD2. This CDR3 is 17 amino acids long. Germline loops: CDR1 SGHTA, CDR2 FQGNSA. V shed 4 bases, J shed 1 base, and the junction held 10 bases outside the gene matches. The CDR3 DNA sequence: TGTGCCAGCAGCTCCCGAGCAGCGGGACTATCCTACAATGAGCAGTTCTTC. It codes for CASSSRAAGLSYNEQFF.

The chain couples TRBV5-1 to TRBJ2-1; D might be TRBD1 (6 bases). Trimming took 0 bases from V and 6 from J, leaving 13 bases between them. The CDR3 is 15 amino acids. Germline V lookup: CDR1 SGHRS, CDR2 YFSETQ. The CDR3 here is CASSLGLGQINEQFF. CDR3 DNA: TGCGCCAGCAGCTTGGGATTAGGACAGATCAATGAGCAGTTCTTC.

The rearrangement links TRBV7-8 to TRBJ2-6; D perhaps matches TRBD1 (6 bases). V was clipped by 3 bases and J by 0 bases, with 18 bases between them. The CDR3 has 19 amino acids. Germline V CDR1 and CDR2: SGHVS, FQNEAQ. The CDR3 sequence is CASSLRGSLELSGANVLTF. For the CDR3, the DNA is TGTGCCAGCAGCTTGAGGGGGAGTCTAGAGCTCTCTGGGGCCAACGTCCTGACTTTC.

The chain uses TRBV2 and TRBJ1-5, with a weak D call TRBD1 (6 bases). The CDR3 is made up of 15 amino acids. Trimming cost V 3 bases and J 3 bases, with 12 bases left between them. Germline V gene lookup returns CDR1 SNHLY and CDR2 FYNNEI. CDR3 in amino acids: CASSEGARDNQPQHF. CDR3 bases: TGTGCCAGCAGTGAGGGGGCGCGTGACAATCAGCCCCAGCATTTT.

The rearrangement links TRBV27 to TRBJ2-7; tentatively, D is TRBD1 (6 bases). Germline CDR1 is MNHEY and CDR2 is SMNVEV (reference sequence). Between the trimmed V and J ends, which lost 3 bases and 2 bases, there was a span of 11 bases. This CDR3 comprises 14 residues. CDR3 nucleotides: TGTGCCAGCAGTTTTTCAGGGGTCCCCTACGAGCAGTACTTC. Its protein is CASSFSGVPYEQYF.

The chain carries TRBV14 and TRBJ1-2; 7 bases align to TRBD1. The CDR3 is 17 amino acids. The V gene end was trimmed by 2 bases and the J gene end by 0 bases; junction bases not matched to a gene: 9. The germline V gene encodes CDR1 SGHDN and CDR2 FVKESK. CDR3 loop: CASSQSRDSRPNYGYTF. CDR3 DNA sequence: TGTGCCAGCAGCCAATCCCGGGACAGCCGACCTAACTATGGCTACACCTTC.

The chain links TRBV4-2 to TRBJ1-1, with D unresolved. Per germline, CDR1 LGHNA and CDR2 YNFKEQ. Deletions cut 0 bases from V and 7 bases from J, with 9 bases between. The CDR3 runs 13 residues. DNA of the CDR3: TGTGCCAGCAGCCAAGATGTTCAGGTTGAAGCTTTCTTT. Amino acids: CASSQDVQVEAFF.

The rearrangement joins TRBV7-7 to TRBJ2-1, with 8 bases that match TRBD1. Germline V gene data show CDR1 as SSHAT and CDR2 as FNYEAQ (reference sequence). This CDR3 spans 13 amino acids. The ends lost 5 bases at V and 15 bases at J; junction bases unmatched: 12. The CDR3 here is CASSLHQGADRFF. Written as DNA, the CDR3 is TGTGCCAGCAGCCTCCACCAGGGGGCAGATCGGTTCTTC. The entire variable domain, with the rest obtained from reference TRBV7-7 and TRBJ2-1, is as follows: GAGVSQSPRYKVTKRGQDVTLRCDPISSHATLYWYQQALGQGPEFLTYFNYEAQPDKSGLPSDRFSAERPEGSISTLTIQRTEQRDSAMYRCASSLHQGADRFFGPGTRLTVL.

The chain recombines TRBV2 with TRBJ2-1; D is uncertain. There are 15 residues in the CDR3. The V end lost 1 base, the J end lost 1 base, and 8 bases lay between the germline ends. Germline CDR1 is SNHLY and CDR2 is FYNNEI. CDR3 nucleotide sequence: TGTGCCAGCAGTGAAGGAAGCCCATCCTACAATGAGCAGTTCTTC. Residues: CASSEGSPSYNEQFF.

The chain is built from TRBV14 and TRBJ1-5; D ambiguous. V gave up 0 bases and J gave up 13 bases, with 13 bases separating them. There are 13 residues in the CDR3. The germline V gene encodes CDR1 SGHDN and CDR2 FVKESK. In nucleotides, the CDR3 is TGTGCCAGCAGCCAAGAGGTCGGGAGTCAGCAGCATTTT. Translating gives CASSQEVGSQQHF.

A single count supports this clone. CDR3 sequence (DNA): TGTGCCAGCAGCAAACTAGCGGCCAACACCGGGGAGCTGTTTTTT. Its protein product is CASSKLAANTGELFF. The V and J genes are TRBV5-4 and TRBJ2-2, with 8 nucleotides matching TRBD2. This CDR3 is 15 amino acids long. Germline V gene sequence: CDR1 SGHNT, CDR2 YYREEE (reference sequence). Losses at the gene ends were 4 bases for V and 2 bases for J; bases not matched to a gene: 4.

The rearrangement uses TRBV6-5 and TRBJ1-1; 10 bases fit TRBD1. J lost 8 bases, V lost 6 bases, and 6 bases had no gene match. This CDR3 spans 13 amino acids. The V gene's germline CDR1 is MNHEY and CDR2 SVGAGI. CDR3 in DNA: TGTGCCAGCAGATCCGGGACAGGGGAAGAAGCTTTCTTT. Translated, it gives CASRSGTGEEAFF.

This clone showed up just once. The chain couples TRBV2 to TRBJ2-1, with D maybe TRBD2 (6 bases). In germline, CDR1 is SNHLY, CDR2 FYNNEI. This CDR3 has 15 residues. V dropped 6 bases and J dropped 8 bases, with 20 bases sitting between them. Here the CDR3 reads CASRDYLLAGDEQFF. The CDR3 DNA is TGTGCCAGCAGGGACTACCTCTTGGCTGGCGATGAGCAGTTCTTC.

J is TRBJ2-7 and V is TRBV11-2; 10 nucleotides line up with TRBD2. After removal of 6 bases from V and 7 bases from J, the junction contained 9 bases not matched to a gene. The CDR3 consists of 14 residues. Germline V gene lookup returns CDR1 SGHAT and CDR2 FQNNGV. The CDR3 is CASRTLAGTLEQYF. The CDR3 DNA reads as TGTGCCAGCAGGACACTAGCGGGAACCTTGGAGCAGTACTTC. Full variable domain (remainder filled in from reference TRBV11-2 and TRBJ2-7): EAGVAQSPRYKIIEKRQSVAFWCNPISGHATLYWYQQILGQGPKLLIQFQNNGVVDDSQLPKDRFSAERLKGVDSTLKIQPAKLEDSAVYLCASRTLAGTLEQYFGPGTRLTVT.

The chain uses TRBV11-2 and TRBJ2-7; 7 bases are shared with TRBD1. The germline CDR1 and CDR2 sequences are SGHAT and FQNNGV. Unmatched junction bases numbered 7, after V lost 1 base and J lost 4 bases. This CDR3 contains 15 residues. As DNA, the CDR3 is TGTGCCAGCAGCTTAGTCTGGGGCAGGGGGTACGAGCAGTACTTC. Amino acids: CASSLVWGRGYEQYF.

The V and J genes are TRBV9 and TRBJ1-2; D possibly corresponds to TRBD1 (5 bases). The germline V gene has CDR1 SGDLS and CDR2 YYNGEE. The CDR3 runs 15 residues. Trimming stripped 0 bases from V and 7 bases from J, with 16 bases between. CDR3 loop: CASSVGRGRGGGYTF. The DNA of the CDR3 is TGTGCCAGCAGCGTAGGACGCGGGCGGGGCGGTGGCTACACCTTC.